The 27 T cell receptor beta chains below come from one sample, sequenced in a study of blood T cells in healthy people across ages. It was with a sample-barcoded 5' primer and a J-beta primer mix that a second PCR of roughly 7 to 12 cycles was run. TCRdb ran MiXCR on the 5' RACE reads and lists one entry per CDR3 protein. The repertoire holds almost 1 million distinct CDR3 sequences, with around 54% as singletons. The sample was blood. The origin of the receptors is a woman aged 55-75 years in good health.

The rearrangement uses TRBV10-2 and TRBJ2-4; D is possibly TRBD2 (5 bases). Per germline, CDR1 WSHSY and CDR2 SAAADI. V lost 7 bases and J 3 bases, leaving 10 bases between the germline ends. The CDR3 length is 13 residues. The CDR3 region is CASIAGGKNIQYF. The CDR3 DNA sequence: TGCGCCAGCATTGCGGGTGGCAAAAACATTCAGTACTTC.

The chain couples TRBV3-1 to TRBJ2-7; a weak D match, TRBD2 (6 bases). Matching the DNA end better, TRBJ2-5 makes the J call doubtful. This CDR3 is 16 amino acids long. From germline, CDR1 is LGHDT and CDR2 YNNKEL (reference sequence). The chain's CDR3 is CASSPPLAGRLKTQYF. In DNA form, the CDR3 reads TGTGCCAGCAGCCCCCCTTTGGCGGGACGGCTAAAGACCCAGTACTTC.

The chain carries TRBV5-5 and TRBJ2-5; unclear D gene. The last part of the DNA fits TRBJ2-7 better; the J call may be wrong. The CDR3 length is 13 residues. Germline CDR1 reads SGHKS; CDR2 reads YYEKEE (reference sequence). The CDR3 nucleotides are TGTGCCAGCAGCCCCTCGACAAGCCACGAGCAGTACTTC. Translating gives CASSPSTSHEQYF.

The genes are TRBV29-1 and TRBJ1-2; TRBD1 aligns across 9 bases. CDR1 is SQVTM, CDR2 ANQGSEA, per germline. V shed 4 bases, J shed 2 bases, and the junction held 5 bases outside the gene matches. The CDR3 totals 14 residues. For the CDR3, the DNA is TGCAGCGTTGTCCTGACAGGGGGGAACTATGGCTACACCTTC. It encodes CSVVLTGGNYGYTF.

J is TRBJ2-3 and V is TRBV4-2; 8 nucleotides match TRBD2. This CDR3 has 16 residues. Unmatched junction bases numbered 8, after V lost 1 base and J lost 5 bases. Germline CDR1 is LGHNA and CDR2 is YNFKEQ. The CDR3 DNA sequence: TGTGCCAGCAGCCAAGGGCGGGAGGAGAGGGTAGATACGCAGTATTTT. This codes for CASSQGREERVDTQYF.

The chain has TRBV2 and TRBJ1-4; a weak D match, TRBD1 (5 bases). CDR1 is SNHLY and CDR2 is FYNNEI in the germline V gene. Trimming took off 4 bases at V and 7 bases at J, with 16 bases between the two ends. The CDR3 contains 15 residues. CDR3 loop: CASSAIQGGSEKLFF. In nucleotides, the CDR3 is TGTGCCAGCAGTGCCATCCAGGGAGGGTCTGAAAAACTGTTTTTT. The entire variable domain, with the rest obtained from reference TRBV2 and TRBJ1-4, is as follows: EPEVTQTPSHQVTQMGQEVILRCVPISNHLYFYWYRQILGQKVEFLVSFYNNEISEKSEIFDDQFSVERPDGSNFTLKIRSTKLEDSAMYFCASSAIQGGSEKLFFGSGTQLSVL.

This clonotype was detected only once. The chain combines TRBV20-1 with TRBJ2-5, with D uncertain. The J call may be in error: the DNA end matches TRBJ2-7 better. Germline V CDR1 and CDR2: DFQATT, SNEGSKA (reference sequence). The length of the CDR3 is 12 residues. The CDR3 DNA reads TGCAGTGCTAGAGCTCCTACGTACGAGCAGTACTTC. Its translation: CSARAPTYEQYF.

The gene calls are TRBV12-3 or TRBV12-4 and TRBJ2-3, with unresolved D. Trimming left V 3 bases short and J 2 bases short, with 12 bases between. This CDR3 is built from 15 residues. CDR3 in amino acids: CASSFSAVDTDTQYF. Here the CDR3 DNA reads TGTGCCAGCAGTTTTTCGGCCGTAGACACAGATACGCAGTATTTT.

This clonotype was counted once. The junction differs from germline at one of its ends, possibly a read error. The gene calls are TRBV29-1 and TRBJ2-7; D remains unclear. This CDR3 region has 11 residues. From germline, CDR1 is SQVTM and CDR2 ANQGSEA. CDR3 nucleotides: TGCGGCGTTCACGGGTTCCACGAGCAGTACTTC. Its protein product is CGVHGFHEQYF.

DNA of the CDR3: TGCAGCGTTGAACACCCGACAGGGAATAACTACGAGCAGTACTTC. This sequence encodes CSVEHPTGNNYEQYF. The genes are TRBV29-1 and TRBJ2-7; 7 bases are shared with TRBD1. With 2 bases clipped from V and 3 bases from J, the junction kept 10 bases outside the gene matches. CDR3 length equals 15 residues. Germline V gene sequence: CDR1 SQVTM, CDR2 ANQGSEA.

This clonotype was counted only a few times. The J gene is TRBJ2-1, the V gene TRBV7-9, with 10 bases aligning to TRBD2. CDR3 length: 18 amino acids. V shed 1 base, J shed 10 bases, and the junction held 16 bases outside the gene matches. CDR1 is SEHNR and CDR2 is FQNEAQ in the germline V gene (reference sequence). This CDR3 is CASSLGRLGSGRAWEQFF. The CDR3 bases are TGTGCCAGCAGCTTAGGTCGACTGGGCAGCGGGAGGGCCTGGGAGCAGTTCTTC.

The rearrangement links TRBV20-1 to TRBJ2-1, with 8 positions matching TRBD2. Germline V gene sequence: CDR1 DFQATT, CDR2 SNEGSKA (reference sequence). The CDR3 totals 14 residues. V shed 2 bases, J shed 5 bases, and the junction held 5 bases outside the gene matches. The CDR3 loop is CSARFAGGNNEQFF. CDR3 bases: TGCAGTGCTAGATTCGCGGGAGGAAACAATGAGCAGTTCTTC.

V is TRBV10-3 and J is TRBJ1-1, with D uncertain. This CDR3 has 14 residues. Germline CDR1 ENHRY, CDR2 SYGVKD. V was shortened by 6 bases and J by 2 bases, with 13 bases between the two germline ends. CDR3 nucleotides: TGTGCCATCAGGCTGGACGACTTCAACACTGAAGCTTTCTTT. Translated, it gives CAIRLDDFNTEAFF.

The J gene is TRBJ2-5, the V gene TRBV25-1; D remains ambiguous. The germline V gene encodes CDR1 MGHDK and CDR2 SYGVNS. The CDR3 covers 16 residues. V was pared by 4 bases and J by 1 base, with 16 bases between. CDR3 sequence: CASSVRGGRTQETQYF. CDR3 in DNA: TGTGCCAGCAGTGTGAGAGGCGGCAGAACCCAAGAGACCCAGTACTTC. The full variable domain, completed using reference TRBV25-1 and TRBJ2-5, is EADIYQTPRYLVIGTGKKITLECSQTMGHDKMYWYQQDPGMELHLIHYSYGVNSTEKGDLSSESTVSRIRTEHFPLTLESARPSHTSQYLCASSVRGGRTQETQYFGPGTRLLVL.

This clonotype has only a few counts. The chain recombines TRBV20-1 with TRBJ2-3, with D possibly TRBD2 on 5 matching bases. Germline V gene data show CDR1 as DFQATT and CDR2 as SNEGSKA (reference sequence). The CDR3 covers 15 residues. With 0 bases removed from V and 0 bases from J, the gap between germline ends came to 10 bases. The CDR3 nucleotides are TGCAGTGCTAGAGAGTTGCGGACTAGCACAGATACGCAGTATTTT. This translates into CSARELRTSTDTQYF.

The genes are TRBV28 and TRBJ1-1; D remains ambiguous. Per the germline V gene, CDR1 is MDHEN and CDR2 is SYDVKM. Trimming shortened V by 7 bases and J by 0 bases, and 6 bases separated the two germline ends. The CDR3 covers 12 residues. CDR3 region: CASTLMNTEAFF. The CDR3, as DNA: TGTGCCAGCACCTTGATGAACACTGAAGCTTTCTTT.

Concerning this clonotype itself: Because the CDR3's place on the DNA is in doubt, the DNA is left out and the CDR3 is given as listed by TCRdb. The V call is TRBV29-1, the J call TRBJ2-1; TRBD2, the table's D call, was not compared with the DNA. The germline V gene encodes CDR1 SQVTM and CDR2 ANQGSEA. The CDR3 spans 15 residues, counting both ends. CDR3: CSVGPGLAGRGEQFF.

The chain joins TRBV29-1 to TRBJ2-1, with TRBD1 matching over 9 bases. In germline, CDR1 is SQVTM, CDR2 ANQGSEA. Trimming at V came to 4 bases and at J to 12 bases, leaving 10 bases not matched to a gene. CDR3 length equals 13 residues. In nucleotides, the CDR3 is TGCAGCGTTGGACGGACAGGGGCTGGAAGGCAGTTCTTC. This gives the protein CSVGRTGAGRQFF.

This clonotype appeared a single time. V is TRBV7-3 and J is TRBJ2-5, with 9 bases fitting TRBD1. Trimming removed 4 bases from V and 0 bases from J; junction bases left unmatched: 24. This CDR3 has 22 residues. CDR1 SGHTA and CDR2 FQGTGA come from the germline V gene. The CDR3 here is CASSCSIGTGRYLFRNQETQYF. The CDR3 coding sequence is TGTGCCAGCAGCTGCTCCATAGGGACAGGGCGCTACTTGTTTCGCAACCAAGAGACCCAGTACTTC.

The rearrangement joins TRBV3-1 to TRBJ2-7; no clear D gene. From germline, CDR1 is LGHDT and CDR2 YNNKEL (reference sequence). V lost 2 bases, J lost 6 bases, and 11 bases lay in between. The CDR3 contains 13 residues. CDR3: CASSQFLPGEQYF. DNA for the CDR3: TGTGCCAGCAGCCAATTCTTGCCTGGCGAGCAGTACTTC.

This clonotype was detected only a few times. This chain links TRBV4-1 with TRBJ2-7, with 7 bases identical to TRBD1. Per the germline V gene, CDR1 is MGHRA and CDR2 is YSYEKL. The V segment lost 1 base and the J segment 1 base; nucleotides outside the gene matches: 7. The CDR3 covers 16 residues. CDR3 residues: CASSQAGQLGSYEQYF. CDR3 DNA: TGCGCCAGCAGCCAAGCGGGACAGTTAGGATCCTACGAGCAGTACTTC.

This clonotype was observed at least ten times. The chain's CDR3 is CASSYLRGGSSYEQYF. DNA of the CDR3: TGTGCCAGCAGTTACCTGCGCGGGGGAAGCTCCTACGAGCAGTACTTC. The J gene is TRBJ2-7, the V gene TRBV6-2 or TRBV6-3; TRBD2 aligns across 7 bases. From germline, CDR1 is MNHEY and CDR2 SVGEGT. The J segment lost 0 bases and the V segment lost 2 bases, leaving 7 bases of the junction unmatched. The CDR3 consists of 16 residues.

V and J are TRBV5-5 and TRBJ2-7; 12 positions agree with TRBD2. There are 16 residues in the CDR3. The V gene end was trimmed by 5 bases and the J gene end by 3 bases; junction bases not matched to a gene: 9. The germline CDR1 and CDR2 sequences are SGHKS and YYEKEE (reference sequence). The CDR3 DNA reads TGTGCCAGCAGAAAACCGGGACTAGCGGGCAACTACGAGCAGTACTTC. It yields the protein CASRKPGLAGNYEQYF.

The sample holds many counts of this clonotype. The genes are TRBV5-1 and TRBJ2-5; 7 positions match TRBD1. Per germline, CDR1 SGHRS and CDR2 YFSETQ. J lost 5 bases, V lost 4 bases, and 5 bases had no gene match. This CDR3 is built from 13 residues. CDR3 in amino acids: CASSRGHGETQYF. CDR3 nucleotide sequence: TGCGCCAGCAGCAGGGGGCACGGTGAGACCCAGTACTTC. The full variable domain, completed using reference TRBV5-1 and TRBJ2-5, is KAGVTQTPRYLIKTRGQQVTLSCSPISGHRSVSWYQQTPGQGLQFLFEYFSETQRNKGNFPGRFSGRQFSNSRSEMNVSTLELGDSALYLCASSRGHGETQYFGPGTRLLVL.

The table lists this clonotype with many counts. The V and J genes are TRBV20-1 and TRBJ2-7, with D unclear. V lost 0 bases and J 2 bases, leaving 14 bases between the germline ends. The CDR3 totals 15 residues. CDR1 is DFQATT, CDR2 SNEGSKA, per germline (reference sequence). CDR3 DNA sequence: TGCAGTGCTAGAGATCTTAGGTATGATCCCTACGAGCAGTACTTC. Amino acid sequence: CSARDLRYDPYEQYF.

This chain joins TRBV5-1 and TRBJ2-5; TRBD1 aligns across 9 bases. With 5 bases clipped from V and 5 bases from J, the junction kept 10 bases outside the gene matches. The CDR3 contains 15 residues. CDR1 is SGHRS and CDR2 is YFSETQ in the germline V gene. The CDR3 sequence is CASRDRDRVLETQYF. The CDR3 nucleotides are TGCGCCAGCAGGGACCGGGACAGGGTTTTGGAGACCCAGTACTTC. Filled out from reference TRBV5-1 and TRBJ2-5, the complete variable domain reads KAGVTQTPRYLIKTRGQQVTLSCSPISGHRSVSWYQQTPGQGLQFLFEYFSETQRNKGNFPGRFSGRQFSNSRSEMNVSTLELGDSALYLCASRDRDRVLETQYFGPGTRLLVL.

This clonotype was counted a single time. CDR3 DNA sequence: TGTGCCAGCAGTTACTGGGGTGCCAATCAGCCCCAGCATTTT. It yields the protein CASSYWGANQPQHF. The chain couples TRBV6-6 to TRBJ1-5; no reliable D call. Trimming removed 1 base from V and 3 bases from J, with 7 bases in between. CDR1 is MNHNY, CDR2 SVGAGI, per germline (reference sequence). This CDR3 comprises 14 residues.